Listed below are T cell receptor beta chains from one sample, sequenced in a study of T-cell memory formation after mild COVID-19. TCRdb ran MiXCR on the 5' RACE reads and lists one entry per CDR3 protein. The sample lists roughly 310,000 distinct CDR3 sequences, approximately 15% occurring once. The specimen sequenced was PBMCs or a T cell subset sorted from them (not recorded which). The receptors come from a man aged 18-30 years who had mild COVID-19 (a few samples of this study predate the infection). Cell type and time point are not known. Both conserved end residues are part of each CDR3. D genes are given only for firm matches. Size tells how often a clone was seen (once, few, many) or the class of an expanded clone, and some rows leave it out.

abundance	v_gene	d_gene	j_gene	CDR3aa	CDR3nt
NA	TRBV12-3/TRBV12-4	NA	TRBJ1-6	CASSFLHSPLHF	TGTGCCAGCAGTTTTCTCCATTCACCCCTCCACTTT
NA	TRBV4-2	TRBD1	TRBJ1-2	CASSPGDRVPNYGYTF	TGTGCCAGCAGCCCCGGGGACAGGGTACCTAACTATGGCTACACCTTC
NA	TRBV5-4	TRBD1	TRBJ2-7	CASSLTGGEQYF	TGTGCCAGCAGCTTGACAGGGGGCGAGCAGTACTTC
NA	TRBV5-1	TRBD1	TRBJ2-7	CASSLTGGIYEQYF	TGCGCCAGCAGCTTGACAGGGGGCATCTACGAGCAGTACTTC
once	TRBV20-1	TRBD1	TRBJ1-5	CSARSQGTVGFQPQHF	TGCAGTGCTAGATCCCAAGGGACAGTGGGTTTTCAGCCCCAGCATTTT
many	TRBV14	NA	TRBJ1-2	CASSQGANYGYTF	TGTGCCAGCAGCCAAGGGGCTAACTATGGCTACACCTTC
NA	TRBV4-3	NA	TRBJ2-1	CASSQDAGYEQFF	TGCGCCAGCAGCCAAGATGCAGGGTATGAGCAGTTCTTC
NA	TRBV5-6	NA	TRBJ1-2	CASSDAPTDGYGYTF	TGTGCCAGCAGCGACGCCCCGACAGACGGCTATGGCTACACCTTC
few	TRBV7-8	NA	TRBJ1-2	CASSLVATYGYTF	TGTGCCAGCAGCTTAGTTGCGACCTATGGCTACACCTTC
few	TRBV7-2	TRBD2	TRBJ2-5	CASSLVSASGGGETQYF	TGTGCCAGCAGCTTAGTTTCGGCTAGCGGGGGTGGGGAGACCCAGTACTTC
many	TRBV6-5	NA	TRBJ1-6	CATRAYNSPLHF	TGTGCCACCCGGGCGTATAATTCACCCCTCCACTTT
few	TRBV5-4	TRBD2	TRBJ2-3	CASTSLRGGTDTQYF	TGTGCCAGCACCTCCCTGCGGGGGGGCACAGATACGCAGTATTTT
NA	TRBV7-6	NA	TRBJ2-3	CASSRAGATTDTQYF	TGTGCCAGCAGTCGGGCCGGAGCTACCACAGATACGCAGTATTTT
few	TRBV9	NA	TRBJ2-1	CASSVPDGSSYNEQFF	TGTGCCAGCAGCGTACCTGACGGTAGCTCCTACAATGAGCAGTTCTTC
few	TRBV7-8	NA	TRBJ1-5	CASSLGTDAQPQHF	TGTGCCAGCAGCTTAGGCACAGATGCACAGCCCCAGCATTTT
few	TRBV6-1	TRBD2	TRBJ2-1	CASSLLAGESMDEQFF	TGTGCCAGCAGTCTACTAGCGGGAGAAAGCATGGATGAGCAGTTCTTC
few	TRBV18	TRBD1	TRBJ2-1	CASSPRDRREQFF	TGTGCCAGCTCACCCCGGGACAGACGGGAGCAGTTCTTC
NA	TRBV2	NA	TRBJ1-6	CARQRSSYGSPLHF	TGTGCCCGCCAACGGAGCTCCTATGGTTCACCCCTCCACTTT